This T cell receptor beta chain was obtained from a study of cytomegalovirus exposure and HLA in healthy donors. Study-level results: The listing of 150 or so TCR beta chains classed them as cytomegalovirus-associated.

Trimming took 4 bases from V and 4 from J; bases not matched to a gene: 7. CDR3 size: 15 residues. CDR1 SGHTA and CDR2 FQGNSA come from the germline V gene. The repertoire was sequenced with immunoSEQ multiplex PCR; TCRdb's copy has only in-frame clones and lacks some. The table records 250,000 to 350,000 clones, roughly 88% of them present only once. About this clone: The antigen is not known.

Sequencing was done on a sample of PBMCs. The source of this sequence is a young man in good health and CMV-seronegative. The chain has TRBV7-2 and TRBJ2-3, with 8 bases lining up with TRBD1. This chain's CDR3 is CASSSPDRAPDTQYF. The CDR3 DNA sequence: TGTGCCAGCAGCTCACCGGACAGGGCGCCAGATACGCAGTATTTT. The variable domain in full, completed from reference TRBV7-2 and TRBJ2-3, reads GAGVSQSPSNKVTEKGKDVELRCDPISGHTALYWYRQSLGQGLEFLIYFQGNSAPDKSGLPSDRFSAERTGGSVSTLTIQRTQQEDSAVYLCASSSPDRAPDTQYFGPGTRLTVL.